This T cell receptor (beta chain) came from a study of T-cell reconstitution after alpha-beta-depleted transplantation in children. This clonotype came up many times. What it binds is not known. It was with unique molecular identifiers that the TCRbeta library was prepared. From the PCR reads, TCRdb called clonotypes with MiXCR, one entry per CDR3 protein. The sample shows about 460,000 distinct CDR3 sequences, roughly 10% of them seen only once. Study observations and caveats: There were some patients whose high TCRbeta diversity at day 60 came from surviving recipient T cells and thymic progenitors. By one year post-transplant, T-cell counts and diversity largely arose from T cells that were newly produced. After transplant, at about two months, alpha-beta T cells were reportedly derived from several hundred expanded graft clones.

The CDR3 sequence is 13 residues long. The germline V and J ends were trimmed by 4 bases and 4 bases, with 10 bases remaining between them. The germline CDR1 and CDR2 sequences are SQVTM and ANQGSEA. The source is a child aged 2-9 years with inherited bone marrow failure, due to receive a stem cell transplant. This chain joins TRBV29-1 and TRBJ2-2; a weak D match, TRBD2 (6 bases). The sample here was PBMCs, taken before TCRalphabeta/CD19-depleted stem cell transplant. The CDR3: CSVAGRATGELFF. DNA of the CDR3: TGCAGCGTTGCCGGGAGAGCCACCGGGGAGCTGTTTTTT.